There are many counts of the clone carrying this T cell receptor beta chain. No antigen is known for it. Constant-region reverse primers amplified full-length variable regions, followed by semi-nested Nested Universal Primer A PCR. TCRdb analysed the 5' RACE reads with MiXCR anew, one entry per CDR3 protein. The sample has 30,000 to 35,000 distinct CDR3 sequences; about a quarter are singletons. General observations from the study: Tumor Treg TCRs overlapped most with tumor naive CD4+ cells. Tumor memory CD4+ T cell TCR gene usage was found to cluster with blood and lymph node memory CD4+ cells and with lymph node naive CD4+ cells.

Treg sorting used a CD4+CD25+CD127-/low gate. Germline lookup yields CDR1 SGHTA and CDR2 FQGNSA. The CDR3 is 12 amino acids. V lost 5 bases, J lost 3 bases, and 8 bases lay in between. The clonotype was recovered from a female donor with breast cancer. This sequence joins TRBV7-2 and TRBJ2-7; D is undetermined. The source material was tumor-infiltrating Tregs sorted from the breast tumor. The CDR3 region is CASSPLGYEQYF. CDR3 DNA sequence: TGTGCCAGCAGCCCGCTCGGCTACGAGCAGTACTTC.